The 26 T cell receptor beta chains given below trace back to one sample, sequenced in a study of blood T cell repertoires in COVID-19. Data came from immunoSEQ multiplex PCR; TCRdb stores just in-frame clones and leaves some out. The sample has 170,000 or so clones; around 90% are singletons. Sequencing input: peripheral blood. Every receptor here comes from a man aged 35-49 years with active or convalescent COVID-19.

V is TRBV18 and J is TRBJ1-1; TRBD1 matches 7 bases. Per germline, CDR1 KGHSH and CDR2 LQKENI. The CDR3 is 14 amino acids. Trimming removed 4 bases from V and 3 bases from J; junction bases left unmatched: 5. The CDR3 spells CASSRSTGDTEAFF. CDR3 coding DNA: TGTGCCAGCTCACGTTCCACAGGGGACACTGAAGCTTTCTTT.

The sample holds a few counts of this clone. The genes are TRBV7-2 and TRBJ2-1, with 7 bases identical to TRBD2. J gave up 7 bases and V 3 bases, and 3 bases lay outside the gene matches. The CDR3 is 13 amino acids. Looked up from germline, CDR1 is SGHTA and CDR2 is FQGNSA. Here the CDR3 DNA reads TGTGCCAGCAGCTTTGGGGGGGGAAATGAGCAGTTCTTC. Residues: CASSFGGGNEQFF.

This rearrangement joins TRBV30 to TRBJ1-2; D might be TRBD1 (6 bases). CDR1 and CDR2 from the germline V gene are GTSNPN and SVGIG (reference sequence). Trimming removed 0 bases from V and 5 bases from J, with 7 bases in between. The CDR3 runs to 12 residues. The CDR3 is CAWSVQGYGYTF. CDR3 nucleotide sequence: TGTGCCTGGAGTGTACAGGGTTATGGCTACACCTTC.

The chain carries TRBV4-2 and TRBJ1-1; D unclear. CDR3 length equals 12 residues. The V end was cut by 3 bases, the J end by 4 bases, with 6 bases between. CDR1 is LGHNA and CDR2 is YNFKEQ in the germline V gene. The CDR3 is CASSHEGTEAFF. CDR3 sequence (DNA): TGTGCCAGCAGCCACGAGGGCACTGAAGCTTTCTTT.

This clone occurred a few times. This sequence joins TRBV20-1 and TRBJ1-4; possible D gene TRBD1, 5 bases. Trimming shortened V by 3 bases and J by 3 bases, and 11 bases separated the two germline ends. Germline assignment: CDR1 DFQATT and CDR2 SNEGSKA (reference sequence). The CDR3 sequence is 14 residues long. The CDR3 here is CSASLPQANEKLFF. The CDR3 nucleotides read TGCAGTGCTAGTCTCCCACAGGCTAATGAAAAACTGTTTTTT.

This rearrangement joins TRBV7-9 to TRBJ1-2; D not resolved. Per the germline V gene, CDR1 is SEHNR and CDR2 is FQNEAQ (reference sequence). Trimming pared 4 bases from V and 2 bases from J, leaving 8 bases between. The CDR3 totals 13 residues. The CDR3 DNA follows: TGTGCCAGCAGCTACGACACCAACTATGGCTACACCTTC. This codes for CASSYDTNYGYTF.

The chain carries TRBV7-3 and TRBJ1-6, with D perhaps matching TRBD1 (6 bases). Germline loops: CDR1 SGHTA, CDR2 FQGTGA. V gave up 4 bases and J gave up 10 bases, with 14 bases separating them. This CDR3 contains 14 residues. The DNA of the CDR3 is TGTGCCAGCAGCTCAGTAGCAGGGGAATCACCCCTCCACTTT. Protein: CASSSVAGESPLHF.

The rearrangement joins TRBV5-6 to TRBJ1-1, with unresolved D. This CDR3 region has 14 residues. CDR1 is SGHDT and CDR2 is YYEEEE in the germline V gene. Trimming took off 5 bases at V and 1 base at J, with 12 bases between the two ends. Here the CDR3 reads CASSHARENTEAFF. CDR3 nucleotide sequence: TGTGCCAGCAGTCACGCGCGGGAGAACACTGAAGCTTTCTTT.

The V gene is TRBV18, the J gene TRBJ1-1; 9 nucleotides line up with TRBD1. V was pared by 1 base and J by 8 bases, with 2 bases of the junction left unmatched. The CDR3 length is 13 residues. CDR1 and CDR2 (germline): KGHSH, LQKENI. CDR3 loop: CASSPRDRDEAFF. CDR3 coding DNA: TGTGCCAGCTCACCACGGGACAGGGACGAAGCTTTCTTT.

The chain recombines TRBV7-9 with TRBJ1-5; the match to TRBD1 covers 7 bases. The germline V gene has CDR1 SEHNR and CDR2 FQNEAQ (reference sequence). CDR3 length: 15 amino acids. The junction had 3 bases not matched to a gene; V was cut back by 2 bases and J by 2 bases. For the CDR3, the DNA is TGTGCCAGCAGCTTACACACAGGGGGCAATCAGCCCCAGCATTTT. Translation: CASSLHTGGNQPQHF. Combining the CDR3 with reference TRBV7-9 and TRBJ1-5 gives the whole variable domain DTGVSQNPRHKITKRGQNVTFRCDPISEHNRLYWYRQTLGQGPEFLTYFQNEAQLEKSRLLSDRFSAERPKGSFSTLEIQRTEQGDSAMYLCASSLHTGGNQPQHFGDGTRLSIL.

The chain recombines TRBV19 with TRBJ1-5; TRBD1 aligns across 8 bases. Germline V lookup: CDR1 LNHDA, CDR2 SQIVND (reference sequence). The CDR3 length is 14 residues. The junction had 6 bases not matched to a gene; V was cut back by 4 bases and J by 7 bases. DNA for the CDR3: TGTGCCAGTAGTACCGGACAGGGTTGGCAGCCCCAGCATTTT. Protein sequence: CASSTGQGWQPQHF.

This chain links TRBV19 with TRBJ2-2; unclear D gene. The CDR3 totals 13 residues. Trimming removed 1 base from V and 6 bases from J, with 6 bases in between. CDR1 is LNHDA and CDR2 is SQIVND in the germline V gene (reference sequence). The CDR3: CASSIGQAGELFF. CDR3 bases: TGTGCCAGTAGTATAGGACAAGCCGGGGAGCTGTTTTTT.

This clone was observed a single time. The rearrangement joins TRBV27 to TRBJ1-5; 7 bases line up with TRBD1. Germline V gene sequence: CDR1 MNHEY, CDR2 SMNVEV (reference sequence). V dropped 8 bases and J dropped 0; count of bases not matched to a gene: 7. This CDR3 is 15 amino acids long. The CDR3 region has the DNA TGTGCCAGCCGGAGGGGGCATCTTAGCAATCAGCCCCAGCATTTT. Encoded protein: CASRRGHLSNQPQHF.

This clone showed up just once. Other DNA sequences in the sample encode the same CDR3. This sequence joins TRBV9 and TRBJ1-2, with TRBD1 matching 7 bases. Germline CDR1 and CDR2: SGDLS and YYNGEE. The CDR3 runs 13 residues. With 2 bases clipped from V and 2 bases from J, the junction kept 0 bases outside the gene matches. The CDR3 reads CASSVDRNYGYTF. CDR3 bases: TGTGCCAGCAGCGTGGACAGGAACTATGGCTACACCTTC.

In DNA form, the CDR3 reads TGCAGTGCTAGTCGTGGCACGAATTCACCCCTCCACTTT. Its protein product is CSASRGTNSPLHF. This chain uses TRBV20-1 with TRBJ1-6, with unresolved D. The CDR3 consists of 13 residues. V shed 3 bases and J shed 7 bases, with 10 bases lying between them. Germline CDR1 is DFQATT and CDR2 is SNEGSKA (reference sequence).

V gene TRBV7-8 combines with J gene TRBJ1-5; no clear D gene. Germline V CDR1 and CDR2: SGHVS, FQNEAQ. The CDR3 extends over 14 amino acids. V shed 4 bases and J shed 5 bases, with 12 bases lying between them. CDR3 region: CASSSRFGDQPQHF. DNA for the CDR3: TGTGCCAGCAGCTCGAGGTTTGGAGATCAGCCCCAGCATTTT.

In this sample, this clone turned up a few times. The chain couples TRBV24-1 to TRBJ1-5; D is unclear. The V gene's germline CDR1 is KGHDR and CDR2 SFDVKD. V dropped 6 bases and J dropped 4 bases, with 12 bases sitting between them. CDR3 size: 14 residues. CDR3 residues: CATSTGVDNQPQHF. CDR3 in DNA: TGTGCCACCAGTACCGGGGTCGATAATCAGCCCCAGCATTTT.

The V gene is TRBV10-3, the J gene TRBJ1-1, with D perhaps TRBD1 (5 bases). The V gene's germline CDR1 is ENHRY and CDR2 SYGVKD. CDR3 length equals 14 residues. The V end lost 7 bases, the J end lost 1 base, and 13 bases lay between the germline ends. Here the CDR3 DNA reads TGTGCCATCACTCCCGGACAATCGAACACTGAAGCTTTCTTT. The encoded protein is CAITPGQSNTEAFF.

The chain recombines TRBV10-3 with TRBJ1-5; TRBD1 agrees at 8 bases. CDR1 and CDR2 (germline): ENHRY, SYGVKD. V lost 0 bases to trimming and J lost 7 bases; unmatched junction nucleotides: 5. The CDR3 sequence is 15 residues long. The CDR3, as DNA: TGTGCCATCAGTGAGTCGTGGACAGGGTTCCAGCCCCAGCATTTT. Translating it yields CAISESWTGFQPQHF.

The J gene is TRBJ2-1, the V gene TRBV5-1; TRBD2 matches at 9 bases. Per the germline V gene, CDR1 is SGHRS and CDR2 is YFSETQ. The V gene end was trimmed by 7 bases and the J gene end by 8 bases; junction bases not matched to a gene: 13. CDR3 length: 15 residues. The CDR3 is CASVPAGGIPDEQFF. For the CDR3, the DNA is TGCGCCAGCGTCCCAGCGGGGGGCATTCCGGATGAGCAGTTCTTC.

This clone was counted only a few times. The CDR3 DNA reads as TGTGCCAGCAGTTCCGGACAGGTTTCCACCGGGGAGCTGTTTTTT. Amino acids: CASSSGQVSTGELFF. The gene calls are TRBV28 and TRBJ2-2; TRBD1 agrees at 7 bases. This CDR3 contains 15 residues. V gave up 4 bases and J gave up 4 bases; unmatched junction bases: 6. Germline lookup yields CDR1 MDHEN and CDR2 SYDVKM.

The CDR3 nucleotides read TGTGCCTGGAGTGCAGGGGCTAACACCATATATTTT. Translated, it gives CAWSAGANTIYF. V gene TRBV30 combines with J gene TRBJ1-3, with a possible D match to TRBD1 (6 bases). The V gene's germline CDR1 is GTSNPN and CDR2 SVGIG (reference sequence). The germline V and J ends were trimmed by 1 base and 7 bases, with 8 bases remaining between them. The CDR3 extends over 12 amino acids.

This chain connects TRBV19 to TRBJ1-2; 7 bases match TRBD1. The germline CDR1 and CDR2 sequences are LNHDA and SQIVND (reference sequence). CDR3 length: 17 amino acids. V dropped 8 bases and J dropped 4; count of bases not matched to a gene: 19. The CDR3: CASASRGATGTVYGYTF. CDR3 DNA sequence: TGTGCCAGTGCCAGTCGAGGGGCGACCGGGACAGTCTATGGCTACACCTTC.

The V call is TRBV5-1, the J call TRBJ2-7; 7 bases map to TRBD2. The trim removed 3 bases at V and 7 bases at J, leaving 10 bases unmatched. The CDR3 has 14 residues. Looked up from germline, CDR1 is SGHRS and CDR2 is YFSETQ. The CDR3 DNA is TGCGCCAGCAGCTCCGGTATGAGCGGGGTAGAGCAGTACTTC. Amino acid sequence: CASSSGMSGVEQYF.

This chain links TRBV19 with TRBJ1-5; perhaps TRBD1 as D (6 bases). CDR3 size: 15 residues. Deletions cut 5 bases from V and 0 bases from J, with 11 bases between. From germline, CDR1 is LNHDA and CDR2 SQIVND (reference sequence). The CDR3 protein is CASSPRGYSNQPQHF. The CDR3 DNA is TGTGCCAGTAGTCCAAGGGGGTATAGCAATCAGCCCCAGCATTTT.

V usage is TRBV5-1 and J usage is TRBJ1-1; D is undetermined. V was clipped by 3 bases and J by 1 base, with 13 bases between them. This CDR3 has 15 residues. Germline V gene sequence: CDR1 SGHRS, CDR2 YFSETQ. Here the CDR3 DNA reads TGCGCCAGCAGCTGGTTCGTGGCAGAGAACACTGAAGCTTTCTTT. It encodes CASSWFVAENTEAFF.